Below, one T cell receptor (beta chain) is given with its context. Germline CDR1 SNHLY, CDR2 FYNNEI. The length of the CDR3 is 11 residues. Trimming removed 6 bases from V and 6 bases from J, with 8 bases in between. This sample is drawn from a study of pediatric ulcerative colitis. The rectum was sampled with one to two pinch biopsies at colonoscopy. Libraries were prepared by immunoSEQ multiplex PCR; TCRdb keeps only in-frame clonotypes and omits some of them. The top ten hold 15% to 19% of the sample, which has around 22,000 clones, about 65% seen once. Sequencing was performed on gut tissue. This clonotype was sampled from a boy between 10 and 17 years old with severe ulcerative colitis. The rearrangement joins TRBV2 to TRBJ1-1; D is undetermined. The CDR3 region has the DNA TGTGCCAGCAGGGACGGGCCTGAAGCTTTCTTT. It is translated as CASRDGPEAFF.